A selection of T cell receptor beta chains follows, all from one sample in a study of TIL therapy for anti-PD-1-resistant metastatic lung cancer. TCRdb keeps only in-frame clones here, not all; method: immunoSEQ multiplex PCR. The sample lists about 50,000 clones; roughly 70% were seen once. The sequencing used tumor tissue, collected at baseline. The source of these receptors is a person aged 25-85 years with non-small cell lung cancer. Each CDR3 is given with its conserved first and last residue. The order of the fields is CDR3 DNA, CDR3 protein, clone size, D gene, J gene, V gene. The D gene is left open where the match is weak. Not every row has a clone size; where given, it reads once, few, many or a size class.

DNA: TGTGCCACCGCAGGGACTGTGGGCTCCTACGAGCAGTACTTC; CDR3: CATAGTVGSYEQYF; size: once; D: NA; J: TRBJ2-7; V: TRBV15
DNA: TGTGCCAGCAGCCTGACCGGGACGGAAAATTCACCCCTCCACTTT; CDR3: CASSLTGTENSPLHF; size: NA; D: NA; J: TRBJ1-6; V: TRBV9
DNA: TGTGCCAGCAGCCCCGCGACCCGACTAGCGGGAATCCAAGAGACCCAGTACTTC; CDR3: CASSPATRLAGIQETQYF; size: NA; D: TRBD2; J: TRBJ2-5; V: TRBV27
DNA: TGTGCCTGGAAAGCCGGGACCACTGGAAACACCATATATTTT; CDR3: CAWKAGTTGNTIYF; size: once; D: NA; J: TRBJ1-3; V: TRBV30
DNA: TGCGCCAGCAGCTTGGGGACAGGATCATATGAAAAACTGTTTTTT; CDR3: CASSLGTGSYEKLFF; size: NA; D: TRBD1; J: TRBJ1-4; V: TRBV5-1
DNA: TGTGCCAGCAGCTTAGGCACCGGAGCTAATGAAAAACTGTTTTTT; CDR3: CASSLGTGANEKLFF; size: NA; D: NA; J: TRBJ1-4; V: TRBV11-2
DNA: TGTGCCAGCAGCCGAGAACTAGCGGAGGACACAGATACGCAGTATTTT; CDR3: CASSRELAEDTDTQYF; size: NA; D: TRBD2; J: TRBJ2-3; V: TRBV5-6
DNA: TGTGCCAGTAGTAGTGGACCTAACACCGGGGAGCTGTTTTTT; CDR3: CASSSGPNTGELFF; size: NA; D: NA; J: TRBJ2-2; V: TRBV19
DNA: TGCGCCAGCAGCCAATTTTTTCCGGGGGCTAACTATGGCTACACCTTC; CDR3: CASSQFFPGANYGYTF; size: NA; D: NA; J: TRBJ1-2; V: TRBV4-1
DNA: TGTGCCAGCAATAAGGGACAGGGGAGAGAGACCCAGTACTTC; CDR3: CASNKGQGRETQYF; size: NA; D: TRBD1; J: TRBJ2-5; V: TRBV6-1
DNA: TGCAGCGTTGGGATGCCGGGGTTGGCTGGAAACACCATATATTTT; CDR3: CSVGMPGLAGNTIYF; size: NA; D: NA; J: TRBJ1-3; V: TRBV29-1
DNA: TGTGCCAGCAGTGAATGGGGTAGCGGGAGTGAGACCCAGTACTTC; CDR3: CASSEWGSGSETQYF; size: NA; D: TRBD2; J: TRBJ2-5; V: TRBV6-1
DNA: TGTGCCAGCATGCGGGGACTGAACACTGAAGCTTTCTTT; CDR3: CASMRGLNTEAFF; size: NA; D: NA; J: TRBJ1-1; V: TRBV21-1
DNA: TGTGCCAGCAGTGAAGGGGGCGAGCAGTACTTC; CDR3: CASSEGGEQYF; size: few; D: NA; J: TRBJ2-7; V: TRBV2
DNA: TGCGCCAGCAGCTTCCTACAAGAGACCCAGTACTTC; CDR3: CASSFLQETQYF; size: NA; D: NA; J: TRBJ2-5; V: TRBV5-1
DNA: TGTGCCAGCAGCGCGACAGGGAAATCTGAAGCTTTCTTT; CDR3: CASSATGKSEAFF; size: NA; D: TRBD1; J: TRBJ1-1; V: TRBV6-1
DNA: TGCGCCAGCAAGGAGACGGGAATAGCCGATGAGCAGTTCTTC; CDR3: CASKETGIADEQFF; size: NA; D: NA; J: TRBJ2-1; V: TRBV5-1
DNA: TGTGCCAGCAAAACCTCAGGGGTAACCACTGAAGCTTTCTTT; CDR3: CASKTSGVTTEAFF; size: once; D: NA; J: TRBJ1-1; V: TRBV2
DNA: TGTGCCATCAGTGAGCCCCGCCCCGGGGAAGGGGAGACCCAGTACTTC; CDR3: CAISEPRPGEGETQYF; size: NA; D: NA; J: TRBJ2-5; V: TRBV10-3
DNA: TGTGCCAGTTCGTTGGGGACAGCTCTTTACGAGCAGTACTTC; CDR3: CASSLGTALYEQYF; size: NA; D: TRBD1; J: TRBJ2-7; V: TRBV19
DNA: TGTGCCAGCGGTTCGAGTCTAGCCGCTTCCTTTTCCAACAATGAGCAGTTCTTC; CDR3: CASGSSLAASFSNNEQFF; size: NA; D: NA; J: TRBJ2-1; V: TRBV9
DNA: TGTGCCTGGAGTTCTAGCGATGAAAAACTGTTTTTT; CDR3: CAWSSSDEKLFF; size: few; D: NA; J: TRBJ1-4; V: TRBV30